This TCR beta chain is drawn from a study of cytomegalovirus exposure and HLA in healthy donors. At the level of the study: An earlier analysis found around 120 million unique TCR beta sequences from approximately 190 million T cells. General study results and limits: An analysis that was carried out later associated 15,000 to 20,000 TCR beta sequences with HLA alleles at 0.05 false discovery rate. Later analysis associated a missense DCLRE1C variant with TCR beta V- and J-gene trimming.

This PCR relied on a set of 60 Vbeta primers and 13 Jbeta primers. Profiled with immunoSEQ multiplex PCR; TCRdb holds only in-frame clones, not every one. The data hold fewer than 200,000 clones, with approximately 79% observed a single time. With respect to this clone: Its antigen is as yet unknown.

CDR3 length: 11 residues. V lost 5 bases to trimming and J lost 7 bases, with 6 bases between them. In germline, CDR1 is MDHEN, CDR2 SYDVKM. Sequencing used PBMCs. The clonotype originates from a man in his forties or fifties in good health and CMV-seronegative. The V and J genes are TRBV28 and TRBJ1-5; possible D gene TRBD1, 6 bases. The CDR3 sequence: CASSQGQPQHF. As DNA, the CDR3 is TGTGCCAGCAGTCAGGGGCAGCCCCAGCATTTT. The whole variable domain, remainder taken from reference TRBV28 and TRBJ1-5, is DVKVTQSSRYLVKRTGEKVFLECVQDMDHENMFWYRQDPGLGLRLIYFSYDVKMKEKGDIPEGYSVSREKKERFSLILESASTNQTSMYLCASSQGQPQHFGDGTRLSIL.